This T cell receptor (beta chain) was captured by sequencing in a study of blood T cells in healthy people across ages. Findings of the study overall: Diversity estimates drawn from one million T cells were deemed underestimates.

CDR1 is SEHNR, CDR2 FQNEAQ, per germline (reference sequence). This CDR3 comprises 16 residues. J gave up 7 bases and V 3 bases, and 12 bases lay outside the gene matches. This clonotype was observed a handful of times. Antigen unknown. Primers used in a second PCR of roughly 6 to 11 cycles were a sample-barcoded 5' primer and a J-beta primer mix. One entry per CDR3 protein, called by TCRdb with MiXCR from the 5' RACE reads. Of about 1.4 million distinct CDR3 sequences in the sample, 59% were seen once. This receptor was obtained from a man between 18 and 29 years old in good health. The sequenced sample consisted of blood. V and J are TRBV7-9 and TRBJ1-2; TRBD1 matches at 9 bases. In DNA, the CDR3 is TGTGCCAGCAGCTTCCCTCGGACAGGGGTTGGAGGTGGCTACACCTTC. Translated, it gives CASSFPRTGVGGGYTF.